Here is one T cell receptor (beta chain) with its context. Its binding antigen is unknown. Base-call qualities are not available, and no considerably larger clone is one nucleotide away. These data are taken from a study of beta chain features in type 1 diabetes (dated by TCRdb to the late 2010s). Regarding the study in general: Mean age, gender distribution, total cell number and subset yield did not differ between patients and healthy donors. Regulatory and stem cell-like memory subsets were obtained from only 8 patients and about eight healthy donors, while naive and central memory subsets were obtained from all 30 or so donors. A total of about 110,000,000 sorted cells were examined across all samples, and a strong correlation was observed between cell number per subset and RNA yield. In the study, recently diagnosed type 1 diabetes patients and matched healthy donors were compared on the TCRB repertoires of their sorted circulating CD4+ T cell subsets. What the work shows at the level of the full study, not this receptor alone: Because small numbers of individuals were included in the HLA sub-analyses, any influence of HLA type on TCRB rearrangement was left unresolved. Because cDNA was sequenced instead of genomic DNA, highly expressing activated cells could be over-represented, though the groups showed no difference in activation or CD3 levels. The naive, central memory and regulatory TCRB repertoires appeared to resemble one another more closely among patients than among healthy donors. Patients with type 1 diabetes made fewer insertions and deleted more nucleotides at VDJ recombination sites, implying thymic rearrangement abnormalities. A moderate but significant shortening of TCRB CDR3 length was observed in type 1 diabetes patients in all four CD4+ subsets. Shorter templates might have been favored by PCR, but patient and control samples were amplified and corrected together, so both groups would have been affected equally by any skew.

The junction carries 10 bases between V and J, which are trimmed by 3 bases and 1 base respectively. The germline V gene encodes CDR1 SEHNR and CDR2 FQNEAQ (reference sequence). The cysteine opens and the phenylalanine closes a CDR3 of 15 amino acids. Only the CDR3 portion is preserved as DNA: 45 bases, with reading frame beginning at the first base. Each donor gave one peripheral blood draw, about 110 mL on average, collected into heparinised tubes. A BD FACSAria II and a panel including CD45RO, CCR7, CD25, CD127, CD95 and CD27 were used to sort naive, central memory, regulatory and stem cell-like memory CD4+ T cells. Every sorted population had a purity above 95%. Right away, PBMCs were isolated by Lymphoprep density gradient centrifugation and were stained directly, with no culture step. So that batch effects would be minimized, each experiment stained and sorted samples in pairs, pairing one healthy donor with one patient.

The entire amount of isolated RNA was reverse transcribed using the High Capacity cDNA Reverse Transcription Kit, so the sequenced TCRB transcripts were expressed ones. Deep immunoSEQ sequencing was applied to naive, central memory and regulatory T cell samples, giving an average of roughly 3.5 million total reads per sample. Sorted cells were lysed in RLT buffer, and RNA was extracted using DNase-treated RNeasy Micro or Mini kits according to cell number. To prevent cross-contamination, each cell subset was processed individually, whereas patient and healthy donor samples were processed jointly. The immunoSEQ multiplex PCR was used to amplify TCRB sequences from cDNA, yielding 87-bp fragments that span the CDR3 region. Sequencing of the amplicons was performed on the Illumina HiSeq platform. On the study's bioinformatics: Synthetic template baselines were used to correct PCR bias computationally, reads within Hamming distance 2 were collapsed, and singletons that could not be merged were discarded. Reads were aligned to IMGT to assign V, D and J genes, CDR3 length, and insertions or deletions at six rearrangement sites. Clonotype counts were normalized to sorted cell number within each subset before computing true diversity and Gini coefficients with the tcR R package. The overlap coefficient, calculated on TCRB nucleotide sequences, was used to quantify repertoire sharing. As a proxy for the pre-selection repertoire, out-of-frame TCRB sequences from naive cells were analyzed. TCRdb carries this immuneACCESS record with in-frame sequences only. Its versions omit some clonotypes, under half of them owing to an unresolved V gene in the studies checked, with the rest unexplained. That table supplies the V and J calls and clone size; D and trimming were determined from the DNA. The sample table shows hundreds of thousands of clones, and around 16% are seen once. 0.07% to 0.095% of the sample is held by the ten biggest clonotypes.

This clonotype originated in a man younger than 35 in good health. The rearrangement combines TRBV7-9 with TRBJ1-5; TRBD1 could be the D gene, as 5 bases match. The sequenced sample was naive CD4+ T cells from blood. What this sample's cell subset or site label stands for: true naive CD4+ T cells. The CDR3 reads as follows: CASSFAQGSNQPQHF. Here is the DNA: TGTGCCAGCAGCTTTGCGCAGGGCAGCAATCAGCCCCAGCATTTT.